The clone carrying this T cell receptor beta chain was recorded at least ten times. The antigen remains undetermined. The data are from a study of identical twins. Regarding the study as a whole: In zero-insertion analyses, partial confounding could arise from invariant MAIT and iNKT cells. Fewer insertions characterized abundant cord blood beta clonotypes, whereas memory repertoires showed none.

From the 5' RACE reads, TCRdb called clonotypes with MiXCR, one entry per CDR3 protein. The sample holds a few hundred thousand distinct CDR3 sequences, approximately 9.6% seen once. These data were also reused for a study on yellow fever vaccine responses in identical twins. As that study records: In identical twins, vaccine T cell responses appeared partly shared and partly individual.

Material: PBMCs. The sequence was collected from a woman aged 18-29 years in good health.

This CDR3 is CSDHRQGGSSNEQFF. The CDR3 DNA follows: TGCAGCGACCACCGACAGGGCGGTTCGAGCAATGAGCAGTTCTTC. The chain links TRBV29-1 to TRBJ2-1; 7 bases align to TRBD1. CDR1 is SQVTM, CDR2 ANQGSEA, per germline. The CDR3 is 15 residues long. V lost 7 bases and J lost 6; bases outside the gene matches: 15.